What follows describes a single T cell receptor (beta chain). Its antigen remains unidentified. The record originates from a study of PD-1 blockade in classical Hodgkin lymphoma. General study results and limits: By cycle point C4D1, TCR diversity had risen significantly in CD4+ cells (but not CD8+ cells). Patients who responded completely had about the same baseline diversity as newly diagnosed patients. Reports indicated that newly diagnosed patients had lower baseline TCR diversity than healthy donors did.

All patients experienced relapse after autologous stem cell transplantation, and brentuximab vedotin exposure was variable. The study recorded best responses of complete response, partial response or progressive disease. Only in-frame clones appear in the TCRdb table, and some are missing; sequencing was by immunoSEQ multiplex PCR. The table shows some 31,000 clones, with around 71% occurring only once. Deletions cut 8 bases from V and 7 bases from J, with 21 bases between. The V gene's germline CDR1 is SNHLY and CDR2 FYNNEI. CDR3 size: 15 residues. V and J are TRBV2 and TRBJ2-1, with D possibly matching TRBD1 (6 bases). Material: peripheral blood mononuclear cells (PBMCs), obtained before the second cycle of nivolumab. This TCR derives from a human donor with classical Hodgkin lymphoma. The CDR3 nucleotides read TGTGCCAGCGGGGGCGCGGCAGGTTTTAGGAATGAGCAGTTCTTC. This sequence encodes CASGGAAGFRNEQFF.